The next 23 T cell receptor beta chains were all read from a single sample in a study of human T cells and chemical hapten exposure. TCRdb ran MiXCR on the RACE reads and lists one entry per CDR3 protein. The sample shows about 73,000 distinct CDR3 sequences, about 9% of them seen only once. The time point denotes: patch test 2, 6 weeks after DPC sensitization. Treatment in this sample: therapeutic diphenylcyclopropenone sensitization with weekly scalp DPC. The sample consisted of whole blood, taken in connection with sensitization to the hapten diphenylcyclopropenone (DPC). The receptor set was obtained from a woman aged 45-65 years with alopecia areata. Some clones in this sample may be carry-over from other donors' samples.

This clonotype has just a few counts. This sequence joins TRBV29-1 and TRBJ2-3; D call uncertain. Trimming removed 2 bases at V and 0 bases at J, with 6 bases between. Germline CDR1 reads SQVTM; CDR2 reads ANQGSEA. This CDR3 region has 13 residues. The CDR3 DNA is TGCAGCGTTGAACCGTACAGCACAGATACGCAGTATTTT. The encoded protein is CSVEPYSTDTQYF.

This clonotype was detected ten times or more. A read error may account for a junction end that differs from germline. V usage is TRBV14 and J usage is TRBJ1-2; a possible D gene is TRBD1 (5 bases). The CDR3 totals 15 residues. Germline CDR1 SGHDN, CDR2 FVKESK. CDR3 in DNA: TGTGCCAGCAGTCAAGTGTCCTGGGGCCCCTATGGCTACACCTTC. Translating gives CASSQVSWGPYGYTF.

This clonotype has only one observation. In nucleotides, the CDR3 is TGTGCCAGCAACGAGGGGCCTAGAAACACCATATATTTT. Its translation: CASNEGPRNTIYF. V and J are TRBV9 and TRBJ1-3; tentative D call: TRBD1 (5 bases). This CDR3 has 13 residues. Germline lookup yields CDR1 SGDLS and CDR2 YYNGEE. Trimming shortened V by 6 bases and J by 5 bases, and 12 bases separated the two germline ends.

This clonotype was counted a few times. This chain joins TRBV7-8 and TRBJ1-5; D is ambiguous. The germline V gene encodes CDR1 SGHVS and CDR2 FQNEAQ. This CDR3 contains 12 residues. V was pared by 5 bases and J by 6 bases, with 8 bases between. The CDR3 nucleotides are TGTGCCAGCAGCGGAGGCCTTCAGCCCCAGCATTTT. Protein sequence: CASSGGLQPQHF.

Only a few counts were recorded for this clonotype. The chain employs TRBV29-1 and TRBJ2-5; D may be TRBD1 (6 bases). This CDR3 comprises 13 residues. The ends were cut back, 7 bases at V and 2 bases at J, with 14 bases in the middle. CDR1 and CDR2 from the germline V gene are SQVTM and ANQGSEA. The CDR3 protein is CSAATGGQETQYF. The CDR3, as DNA: TGCAGCGCCGCGACAGGTGGACAAGAGACCCAGTACTTC.

This clonotype was seen repeatedly, ten times or more. V is TRBV7-9 and J is TRBJ1-6; D is ambiguous. Trimming took off 1 base at V and 0 bases at J, with 16 bases between the two ends. The germline gives CDR1 SEHNR, CDR2 FQNEAQ (reference sequence). This CDR3 is 19 amino acids long. The CDR3 DNA is TGTGCCAGCAGCTTAGGGGCAGGTCGGACGGACTCCTATAATTCACCCCTCCACTTT. It yields the protein CASSLGAGRTDSYNSPLHF.

This clonotype was counted ten times or more. The chain uses TRBV5-6 and TRBJ2-7, with D possibly TRBD2 on 6 matching bases. Trimming left V 3 bases short and J 6 bases short, with 13 bases between. Germline loops: CDR1 SGHDT, CDR2 YYEEEE. The CDR3 contains 13 residues. CDR3 coding DNA: TGTGCCAGCAGCTCAGGGACCGGGGGCGAGCAGTACTTC. Protein: CASSSGTGGEQYF. Full variable domain (remainder filled in from reference TRBV5-6 and TRBJ2-7): DAGVTQSPTHLIKTRGQQVTLRCSPKSGHDTVSWYQQALGQGPQFIFQYYEEEERQRGNFPDRFSGHQFPNYSSELNVNALLLGDSALYLCASSSGTGGEQYFGPGTRLTVT.

This clonotype turned up a few times. The chain has TRBV20-1 and TRBJ2-3, with D perhaps given as TRBD1 or TRBD2 (5 bases each). Deletions cut 0 bases from V and 4 bases from J, with 14 bases between. Germline V gives CDR1 DFQATT, CDR2 SNEGSKA (reference sequence). The CDR3 length is 15 residues. CDR3 region: CSARDWGRAADTQYF. The CDR3 DNA reads TGCAGTGCTAGAGATTGGGGACGAGCGGCAGATACGCAGTATTTT.

This clonotype has at least ten counts. V and J are TRBV18 and TRBJ1-5; TRBD1 matches 10 bases. CDR3 length equals 18 residues. From germline, CDR1 is KGHSH and CDR2 LQKENI. Trimming took 2 bases from V and 6 from J; bases not matched to a gene: 13. The chain's CDR3 is CASSPIYLGQGLRQPQHF. CDR3 nucleotide sequence: TGTGCCAGCTCACCAATTTATCTGGGACAGGGGTTACGTCAGCCCCAGCATTTT.

Only a few counts were recorded for this clonotype. The chain is built from TRBV7-9 and TRBJ2-6; D is undetermined. The V end lost 5 bases, the J end lost 0 bases, and 8 bases lay between the germline ends. CDR3 length: 15 amino acids. Germline lookup yields CDR1 SEHNR and CDR2 FQNEAQ (reference sequence). The CDR3 sequence: CASSGTFSGANVLTF. In DNA form, the CDR3 reads TGTGCCAGCAGCGGCACATTCTCTGGGGCCAACGTCCTGACTTTC.

This clonotype showed up many times. The genes are TRBV13 and TRBJ1-4, with D tentatively TRBD1 (6 bases). The CDR3 covers 14 residues. CDR1 is PRHDT, CDR2 FYEKMQ, per germline (reference sequence). Trimming took off 5 bases at V and 6 bases at J, with 13 bases between the two ends. For the CDR3, the DNA is TGTGCCAGCAGCATAGCCGGGGGCGATGAAAAACTGTTTTTT. Amino acids: CASSIAGGDEKLFF. The full variable domain, with the rest looked up from reference TRBV13 and TRBJ1-4, is AAGVIQSPRHLIKEKRETATLKCYPIPRHDTVYWYQQGPGQDPQFLISFYEKMQSDKGSIPDRFSAQQFSDYHSELNMSSLELGDSALYFCASSIAGGDEKLFFGSGTQLSVL.

This clonotype has ten or more counts. This chain uses TRBV18 with TRBJ2-1; 7 bases match TRBD2. CDR1 and CDR2 (germline): KGHSH, LQKENI. With V trimmed by 6 bases and J by 1 base, 12 bases remained unmatched. The CDR3 is made up of 17 amino acids. This chain's CDR3 is CASSRGDGGFSYNEQFF. DNA for the CDR3: TGTGCCAGCTCCCGGGGGGACGGCGGATTTTCCTACAATGAGCAGTTCTTC. The entire variable domain, with the rest obtained from reference TRBV18 and TRBJ2-1, is as follows: NAGVMQNPRHLVRRRGQEARLRCSPMKGHSHVYWYRQLPEEGLKFMVYLQKENIIDESGMPKERFSAEFPKEGPSILRIQQVVRGDSAAYFCASSRGDGGFSYNEQFFGPGTRLTVL.

V gene TRBV20-1 combines with J gene TRBJ2-7, with TRBD2 matching 9 bases. The CDR3 extends over 15 amino acids. CDR1 and CDR2 from the germline V gene are DFQATT and SNEGSKA (reference sequence). Trimming removed 6 bases from V and 4 bases from J; junction bases left unmatched: 13. The CDR3: CSARAGGSTGYEQYF. CDR3 nucleotides: TGCAGTGCCCGAGCGGGAGGTAGTACAGGTTACGAGCAGTACTTC.

This clonotype was detected only a few times. The chain employs TRBV6-5 and TRBJ2-1; TRBD1 is a possible D gene (6 bases). Per the germline V gene, CDR1 is MNHEY and CDR2 is SVGAGI. V was pared by 6 bases and J by 4 bases, with 10 bases between. CDR3 length: 13 amino acids. CDR3 sequence reads: CASRGQLYNEQFF. CDR3 sequence (DNA): TGTGCCAGCAGAGGACAGCTTTACAATGAGCAGTTCTTC.

The chain employs TRBV7-2 and TRBJ1-2; 8 bases match TRBD1. Looked up from germline, CDR1 is SGHTA and CDR2 is FQGNSA. The V gene end was trimmed by 3 bases and the J gene end by 7 bases; junction bases not matched to a gene: 13. There are 16 residues in the CDR3. CDR3 loop: CASSFTSGTGGSGYTF. The CDR3 region has the DNA TGTGCCAGCAGCTTTACCTCCGGGACAGGAGGGAGTGGCTACACCTTC.

J is TRBJ2-5 and V is TRBV2; D is possibly TRBD2 (6 bases). Trimming took 7 bases from V and 5 from J, leaving 11 bases between them. The germline V gene has CDR1 SNHLY and CDR2 FYNNEI. This CDR3 is built from 12 residues. The CDR3 sequence is CASKGGPETQYF. The CDR3 nucleotides are TGTGCCAGCAAAGGAGGGCCGGAGACCCAGTACTTC.

The table lists this clonotype with many counts. The rearrangement uses TRBV25-1 and TRBJ1-2; a weak D match, TRBD1 (6 bases). This CDR3 region has 13 residues. Looked up from germline, CDR1 is MGHDK and CDR2 is SYGVNS. The ends were cut back, 5 bases at V and 4 bases at J, with 11 bases in the middle. The CDR3 bases are TGTGCCAGCAGTACCACAGGGACCTATGGCTACACCTTC. Encoded protein: CASSTTGTYGYTF.

The chain carries TRBV29-1 and TRBJ2-4; 8 bases are shared with TRBD1. Germline CDR1 reads SQVTM; CDR2 reads ANQGSEA. Trimming removed 3 bases from V and 5 bases from J; junction bases left unmatched: 3. The CDR3 extends over 13 amino acids. In DNA form, the CDR3 reads TGCAGCGTTGACAGGGGGCCGGAAAACATTCAGTACTTC. Translated: CSVDRGPENIQYF.

The V and J genes are TRBV6-5 and TRBJ2-1, with TRBD2 matching 7 bases. Germline V gene lookup returns CDR1 MNHEY and CDR2 SVGAGI. The CDR3 totals 18 residues. Trimming at V came to 2 bases and at J to 0 bases, leaving 10 bases not matched to a gene. CDR3 in DNA: TGTGCCAGCAGTTACGGCGGGGGATCTTCAAGCTCCTACAATGAGCAGTTCTTC. Translating it yields CASSYGGGSSSSYNEQFF.

This clonotype was observed a few times. The chain uses TRBV13 and TRBJ2-3, with 7 bases identical to TRBD2. CDR1 PRHDT and CDR2 FYEKMQ come from the germline V gene (reference sequence). This CDR3 is built from 15 residues. J gave up 4 bases and V 2 bases, and 6 bases lay outside the gene matches. CDR3 DNA: TGTGCCAGCAGCTTATCGCGGGAGTCCCCAGATACGCAGTATTTT. It encodes CASSLSRESPDTQYF.

The chain has TRBV4-2 and TRBJ2-1, with 11 positions matching TRBD2. This CDR3 contains 17 residues. Germline V CDR1 and CDR2: LGHNA, YNFKEQ. V lost 4 bases to trimming and J lost 4 bases; unmatched junction nucleotides: 9. The CDR3 sequence is CASSPRETSGGYNEQFF. CDR3 nucleotide sequence: TGTGCCAGCAGCCCAAGAGAAACTAGCGGGGGTTACAATGAGCAGTTCTTC.

This clonotype occurred a few times. The rearrangement uses TRBV29-1 and TRBJ2-3; 7 bases map to TRBD2. This CDR3 contains 15 residues. Per the germline V gene, CDR1 is SQVTM and CDR2 is ANQGSEA. Unmatched junction bases numbered 9, after V lost 4 bases and J lost 2 bases. CDR3 sequence reads: CSVGSSGASTDTQYF. The CDR3 DNA follows: TGCAGCGTTGGGTCCAGCGGGGCTTCCACAGATACGCAGTATTTT.

The chain joins TRBV14 to TRBJ1-1, with D uncertain. The germline V and J ends were trimmed by 0 bases and 4 bases, with 6 bases remaining between them. The CDR3 extends over 13 amino acids. Germline V gene lookup returns CDR1 SGHDN and CDR2 FVKESK. The CDR3 bases are TGTGCCAGCAGCCAAGAACGAGGCACTGAAGCTTTCTTT. Protein: CASSQERGTEAFF.